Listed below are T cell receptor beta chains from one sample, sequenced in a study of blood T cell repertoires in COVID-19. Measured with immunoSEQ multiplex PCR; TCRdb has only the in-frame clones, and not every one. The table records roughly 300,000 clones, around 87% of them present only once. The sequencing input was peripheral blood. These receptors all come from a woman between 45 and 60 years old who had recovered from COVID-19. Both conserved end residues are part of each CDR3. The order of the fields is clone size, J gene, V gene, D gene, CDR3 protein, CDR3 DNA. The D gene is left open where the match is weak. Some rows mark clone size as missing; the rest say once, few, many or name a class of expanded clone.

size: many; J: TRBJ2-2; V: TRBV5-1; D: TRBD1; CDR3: CASSIKTGGDITGELFF; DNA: TGCGCCAGCAGCATTAAAACAGGGGGCGATATCACCGGGGAGCTGTTTTTT
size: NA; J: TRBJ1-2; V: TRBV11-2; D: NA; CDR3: CASSLINQGLNGYTF; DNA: TGTGCCAGCAGCTTAATCAACCAGGGCCTGAACGGCTACACCTTC
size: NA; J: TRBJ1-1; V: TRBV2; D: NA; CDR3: CASSEARAGAQTEAFF; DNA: TGTGCCAGCAGTGAAGCCCGAGCGGGGGCGCAGACTGAAGCTTTCTTT
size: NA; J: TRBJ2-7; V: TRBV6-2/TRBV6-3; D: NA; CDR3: CASSYSGTYSSSYEQYF; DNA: TGTGCCAGCAGTTACTCCGGGACATACTCCTCCTCCTACGAGCAGTACTTC
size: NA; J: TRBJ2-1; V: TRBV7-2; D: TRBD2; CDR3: CASSFVGLAGGGEQFF; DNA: TGTGCCAGCAGCTTCGTTGGGCTAGCGGGAGGGGGTGAGCAGTTCTTC
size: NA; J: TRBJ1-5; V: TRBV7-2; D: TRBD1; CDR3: CASSEWTGSNQPQHF; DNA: TGTGCCAGCAGCGAATGGACAGGGTCCAATCAGCCCCAGCATTTT
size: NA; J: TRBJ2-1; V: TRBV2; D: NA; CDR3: CASSAQTYNEQFF; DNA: TGTGCCAGCAGCGCCCAGACATACAATGAGCAGTTCTTC
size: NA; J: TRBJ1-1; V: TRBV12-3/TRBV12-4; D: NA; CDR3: CASSFGGRTEAFF; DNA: TGTGCCAGCAGTTTTGGCGGTCGGACTGAAGCTTTCTTT
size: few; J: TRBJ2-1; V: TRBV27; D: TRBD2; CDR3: CASSPSGSGQFF; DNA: TGTGCCAGCAGCCCAAGCGGGAGCGGGCAGTTCTTC
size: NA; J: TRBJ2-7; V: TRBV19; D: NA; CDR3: CASSISSASQKYF; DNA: TGTGCCAGTAGTATAAGTAGCGCCAGTCAGAAGTACTTC